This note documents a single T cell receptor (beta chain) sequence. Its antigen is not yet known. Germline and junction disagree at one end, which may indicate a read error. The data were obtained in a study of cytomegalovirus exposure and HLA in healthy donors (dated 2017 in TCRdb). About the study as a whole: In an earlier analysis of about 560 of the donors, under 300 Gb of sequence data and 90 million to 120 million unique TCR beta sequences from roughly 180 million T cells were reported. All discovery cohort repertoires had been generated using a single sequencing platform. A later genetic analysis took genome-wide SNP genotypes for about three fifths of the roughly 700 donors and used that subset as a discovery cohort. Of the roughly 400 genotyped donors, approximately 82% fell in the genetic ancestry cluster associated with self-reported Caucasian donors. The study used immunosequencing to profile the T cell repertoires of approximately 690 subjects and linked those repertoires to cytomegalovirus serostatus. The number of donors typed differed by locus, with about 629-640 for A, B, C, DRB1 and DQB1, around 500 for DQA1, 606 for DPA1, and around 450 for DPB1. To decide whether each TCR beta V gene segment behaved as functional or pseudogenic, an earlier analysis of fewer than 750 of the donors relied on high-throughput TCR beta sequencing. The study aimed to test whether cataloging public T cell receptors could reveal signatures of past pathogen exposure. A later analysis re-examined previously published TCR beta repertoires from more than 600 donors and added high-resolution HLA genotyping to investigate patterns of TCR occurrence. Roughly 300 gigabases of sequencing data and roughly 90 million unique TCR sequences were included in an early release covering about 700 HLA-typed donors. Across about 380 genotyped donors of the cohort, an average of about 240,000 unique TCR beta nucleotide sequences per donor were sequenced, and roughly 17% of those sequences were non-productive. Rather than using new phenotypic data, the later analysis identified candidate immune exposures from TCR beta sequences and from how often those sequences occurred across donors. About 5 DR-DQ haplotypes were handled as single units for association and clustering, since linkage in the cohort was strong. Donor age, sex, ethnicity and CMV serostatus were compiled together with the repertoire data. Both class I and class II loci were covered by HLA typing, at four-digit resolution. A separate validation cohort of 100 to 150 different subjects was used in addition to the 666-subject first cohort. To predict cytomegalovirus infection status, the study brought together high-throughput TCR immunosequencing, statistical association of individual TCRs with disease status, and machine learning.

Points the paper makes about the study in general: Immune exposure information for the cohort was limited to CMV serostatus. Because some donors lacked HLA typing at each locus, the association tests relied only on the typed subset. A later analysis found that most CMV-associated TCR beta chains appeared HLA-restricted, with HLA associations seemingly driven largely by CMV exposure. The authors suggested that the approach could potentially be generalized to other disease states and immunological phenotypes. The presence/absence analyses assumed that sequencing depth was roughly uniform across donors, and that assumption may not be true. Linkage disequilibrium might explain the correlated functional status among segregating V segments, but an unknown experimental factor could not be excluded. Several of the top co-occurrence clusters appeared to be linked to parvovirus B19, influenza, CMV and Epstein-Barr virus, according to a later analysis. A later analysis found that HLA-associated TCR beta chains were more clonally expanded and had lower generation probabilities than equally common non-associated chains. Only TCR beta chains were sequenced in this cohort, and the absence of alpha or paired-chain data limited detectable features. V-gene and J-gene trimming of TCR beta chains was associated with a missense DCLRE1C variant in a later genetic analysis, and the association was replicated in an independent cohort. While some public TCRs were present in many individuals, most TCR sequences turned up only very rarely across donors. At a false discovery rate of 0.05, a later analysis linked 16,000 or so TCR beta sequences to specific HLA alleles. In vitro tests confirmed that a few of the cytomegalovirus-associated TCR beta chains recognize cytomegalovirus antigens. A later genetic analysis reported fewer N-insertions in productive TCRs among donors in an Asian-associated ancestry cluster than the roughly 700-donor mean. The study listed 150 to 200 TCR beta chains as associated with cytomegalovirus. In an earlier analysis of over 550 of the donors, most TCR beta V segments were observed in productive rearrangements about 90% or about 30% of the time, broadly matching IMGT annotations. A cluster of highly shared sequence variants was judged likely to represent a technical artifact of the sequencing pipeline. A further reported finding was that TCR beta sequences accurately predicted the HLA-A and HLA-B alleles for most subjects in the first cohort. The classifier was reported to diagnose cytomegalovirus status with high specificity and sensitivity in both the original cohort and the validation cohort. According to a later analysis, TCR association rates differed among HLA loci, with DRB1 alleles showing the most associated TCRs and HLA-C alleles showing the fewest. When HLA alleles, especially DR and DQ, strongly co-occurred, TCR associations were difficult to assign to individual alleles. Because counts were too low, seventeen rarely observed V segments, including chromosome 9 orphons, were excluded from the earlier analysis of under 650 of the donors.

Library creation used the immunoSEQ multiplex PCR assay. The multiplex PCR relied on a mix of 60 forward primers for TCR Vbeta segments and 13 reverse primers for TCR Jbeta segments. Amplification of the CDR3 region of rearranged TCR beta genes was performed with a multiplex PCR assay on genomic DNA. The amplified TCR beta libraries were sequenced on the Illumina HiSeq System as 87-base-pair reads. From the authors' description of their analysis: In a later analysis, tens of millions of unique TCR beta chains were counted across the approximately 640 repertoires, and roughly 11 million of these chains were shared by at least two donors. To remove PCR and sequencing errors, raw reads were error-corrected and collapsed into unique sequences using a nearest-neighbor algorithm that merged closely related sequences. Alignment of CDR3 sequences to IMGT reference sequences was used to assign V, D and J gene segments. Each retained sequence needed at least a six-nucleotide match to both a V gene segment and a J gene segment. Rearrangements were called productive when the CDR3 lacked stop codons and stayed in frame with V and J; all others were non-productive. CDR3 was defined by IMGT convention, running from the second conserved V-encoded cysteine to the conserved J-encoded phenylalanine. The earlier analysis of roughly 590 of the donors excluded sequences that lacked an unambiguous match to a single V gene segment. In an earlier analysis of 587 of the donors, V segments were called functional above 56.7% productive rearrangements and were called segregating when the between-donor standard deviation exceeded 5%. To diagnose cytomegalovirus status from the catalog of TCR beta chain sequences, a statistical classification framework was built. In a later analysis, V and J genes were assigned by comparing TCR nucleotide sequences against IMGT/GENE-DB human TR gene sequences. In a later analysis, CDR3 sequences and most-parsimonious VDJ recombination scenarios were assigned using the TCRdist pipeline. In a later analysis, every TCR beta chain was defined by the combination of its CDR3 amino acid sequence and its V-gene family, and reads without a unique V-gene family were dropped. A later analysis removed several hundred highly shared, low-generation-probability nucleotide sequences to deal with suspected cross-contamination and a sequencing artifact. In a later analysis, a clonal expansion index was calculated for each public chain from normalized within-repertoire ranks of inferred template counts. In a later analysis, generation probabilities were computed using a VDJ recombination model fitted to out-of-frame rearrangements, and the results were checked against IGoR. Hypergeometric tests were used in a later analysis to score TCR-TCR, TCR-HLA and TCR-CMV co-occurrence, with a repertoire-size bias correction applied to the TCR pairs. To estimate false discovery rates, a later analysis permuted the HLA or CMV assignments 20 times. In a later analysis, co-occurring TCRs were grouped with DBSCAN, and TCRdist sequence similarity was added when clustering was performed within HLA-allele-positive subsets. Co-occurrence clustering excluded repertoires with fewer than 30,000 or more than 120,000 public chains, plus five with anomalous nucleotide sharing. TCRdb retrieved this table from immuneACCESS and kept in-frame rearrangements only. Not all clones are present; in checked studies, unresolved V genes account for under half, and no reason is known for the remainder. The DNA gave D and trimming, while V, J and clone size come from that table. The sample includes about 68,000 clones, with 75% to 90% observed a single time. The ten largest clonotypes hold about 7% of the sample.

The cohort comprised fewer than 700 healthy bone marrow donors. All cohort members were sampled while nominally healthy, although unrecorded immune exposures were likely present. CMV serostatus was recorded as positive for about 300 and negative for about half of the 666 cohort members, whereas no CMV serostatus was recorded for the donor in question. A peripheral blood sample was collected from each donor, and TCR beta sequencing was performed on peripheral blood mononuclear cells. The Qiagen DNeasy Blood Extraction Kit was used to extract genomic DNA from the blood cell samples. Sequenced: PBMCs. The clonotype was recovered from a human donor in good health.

The sequence in DNA is TGTGCCAGCAGCCCCGGGGACAGGGGAATTAGAGACTTC. Its protein product is CASSPGDRGIRDF. This receptor chain uses TRBV7-9 and TRBJ2-7; 10 bases in the junction line up with TRBD1. The CDR3 runs 13 residues from the cysteine to the phenylalanine. Just CDR3 DNA is preserved here, 39 bases in frame from base 1. From a lookup of the germline V gene (reference sequence), CDR1 and CDR2 are SEHNR and FQNEAQ.